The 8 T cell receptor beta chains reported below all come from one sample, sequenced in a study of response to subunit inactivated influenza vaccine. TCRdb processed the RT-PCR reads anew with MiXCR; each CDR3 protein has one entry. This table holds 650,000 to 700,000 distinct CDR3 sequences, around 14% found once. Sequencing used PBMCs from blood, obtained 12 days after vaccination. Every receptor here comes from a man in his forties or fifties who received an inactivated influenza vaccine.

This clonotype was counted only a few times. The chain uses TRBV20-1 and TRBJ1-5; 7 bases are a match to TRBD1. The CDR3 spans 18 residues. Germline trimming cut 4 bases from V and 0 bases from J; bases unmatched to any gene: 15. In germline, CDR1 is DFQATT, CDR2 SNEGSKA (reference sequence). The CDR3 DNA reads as TGCAGTGCTATACGAGCTCGGGACAGAAATTATAGCAATCAGCCCCAGCATTTT. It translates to CSAIRARDRNYSNQPQHF.

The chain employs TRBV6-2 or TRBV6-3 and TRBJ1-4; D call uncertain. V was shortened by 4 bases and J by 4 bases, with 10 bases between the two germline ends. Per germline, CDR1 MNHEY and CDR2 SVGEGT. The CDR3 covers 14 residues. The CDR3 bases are TGTGCCAGCAGTTTAGACTGGGATAATGAAAAACTGTTTTTT. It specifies CASSLDWDNEKLFF.

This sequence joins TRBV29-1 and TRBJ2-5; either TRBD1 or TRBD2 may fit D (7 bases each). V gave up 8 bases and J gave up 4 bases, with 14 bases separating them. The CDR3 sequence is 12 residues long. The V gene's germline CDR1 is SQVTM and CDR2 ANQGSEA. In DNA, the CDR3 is TGCAGCTTTTCAGGGGGGGCAGAGACCCAGTACTTC. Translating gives CSFSGGAETQYF.

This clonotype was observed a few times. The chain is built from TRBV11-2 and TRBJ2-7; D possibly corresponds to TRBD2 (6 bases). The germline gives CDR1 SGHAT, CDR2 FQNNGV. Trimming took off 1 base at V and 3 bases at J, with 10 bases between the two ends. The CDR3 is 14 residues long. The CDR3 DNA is TGTGCCAGCAGCTTAGGGACTAACCACTACGAGCAGTACTTC. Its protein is CASSLGTNHYEQYF.

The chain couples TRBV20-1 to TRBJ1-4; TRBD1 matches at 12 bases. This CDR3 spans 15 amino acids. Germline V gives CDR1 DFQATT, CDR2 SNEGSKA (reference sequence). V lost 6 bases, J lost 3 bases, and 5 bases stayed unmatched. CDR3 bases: TGCAGTGCGATGGGACAGGGGGCAGCTAATGAAAAACTGTTTTTT. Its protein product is CSAMGQGAANEKLFF.

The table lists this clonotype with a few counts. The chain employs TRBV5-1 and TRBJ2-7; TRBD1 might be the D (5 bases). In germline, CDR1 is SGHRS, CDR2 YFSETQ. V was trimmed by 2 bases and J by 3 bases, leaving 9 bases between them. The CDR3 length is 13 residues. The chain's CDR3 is CASSFGQHYEQYF. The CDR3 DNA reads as TGCGCCAGCAGCTTTGGACAACACTACGAGCAGTACTTC.

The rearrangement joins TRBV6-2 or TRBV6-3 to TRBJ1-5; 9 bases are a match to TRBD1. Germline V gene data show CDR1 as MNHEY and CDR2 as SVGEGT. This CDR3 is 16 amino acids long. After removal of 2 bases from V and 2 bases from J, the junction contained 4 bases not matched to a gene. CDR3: CASSYGTGMGNQPQHF. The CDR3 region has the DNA TGTGCCAGCAGTTACGGGACAGGGATGGGCAATCAGCCCCAGCATTTT.

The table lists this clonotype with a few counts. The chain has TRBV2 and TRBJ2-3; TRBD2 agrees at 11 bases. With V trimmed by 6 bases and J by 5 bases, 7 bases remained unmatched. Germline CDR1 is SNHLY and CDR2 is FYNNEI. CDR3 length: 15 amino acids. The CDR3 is CASRPLAGVRDTQYF. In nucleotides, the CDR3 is TGTGCCAGCAGACCACTAGCGGGAGTGAGAGATACGCAGTATTTT.